This passage covers 2 T cell receptor beta chains from one sample sequenced in a study of response to subunit inactivated influenza vaccine (dated by TCRdb to between 2018 and 2020). Receptor amplification or capture employed RT-PCR. Sequencing was performed on an Illumina HiSeq 2500. TCRdb itself trimmed the public reads at Q25 with fastp, ran MiXCR and retained productive beta chains. CDR3 protein sequences are deduplicated, and each keeps its most common genes and DNA. For this sample there are about 480,000 distinct CDR3 sequences; 10% to 15% appear just once. Roughly 13% of the sample lies in the top ten. This specimen's time point label, interpreted: 45 to 55 days after influenza vaccine administration. Sequences were derived from PBMCs from blood, sampled around seven weeks after vaccination. The source is a man in his forties or fifties who received an inactivated influenza vaccine. Donor details come from another sample of the same person, matched by shared clones.

Many counts were recorded for this clonotype. V usage is TRBV5-1 and J usage is TRBJ1-1; no clear D. The V end was cut by 1 base, the J end by 3 bases, with 10 bases between. CDR3 length: 14 residues. The V gene's germline CDR1 is SGHRS and CDR2 YFSETQ. The CDR3 coding sequence is TGCGCCAGCAGCTTGTGGGCGATGGACACTGAAGCTTTCTTT. It codes for CASSLWAMDTEAFF.

This clonotype was counted a few times. The V gene is TRBV7-2, the J gene TRBJ2-1; D gene ambiguous. Deletions cut 5 bases from V and 9 bases from J, with 14 bases between. This CDR3 spans 13 amino acids. The germline V gene has CDR1 SGHTA and CDR2 FQGNSA. The CDR3 here is CASSPRVGFEQFF. The CDR3 DNA reads as TGTGCCAGCAGCCCAAGAGTAGGGTTTGAGCAGTTCTTC. Together with reference TRBV7-2 and TRBJ2-1, the CDR3 gives the full variable domain: GAGVSQSPSNKVTEKGKDVELRCDPISGHTALYWYRQSLGQGLEFLIYFQGNSAPDKSGLPSDRFSAERTGGSVSTLTIQRTQQEDSAVYLCASSPRVGFEQFFGPGTRLTVL.